This T cell receptor (beta chain) was sequenced during a study of T cells in Graves' hyperthyroidism and ophthalmopathy (dated by TCRdb to about 2019). Background for the entire study: Peripheral blood samples were taken at initial diagnosis, before any treatment was given. To identify distinguishing TCR V-J signatures, a discovery cohort of around 100 patients was used, comprising 40 to 45 with Graves' ophthalmopathy and some 60 with stable Graves' hyperthyroidism. Prospective prediction of ophthalmopathy was tested in an independent validation cohort consisting of some 19 hyperthyroidism patients and approximately 16 patients who later progressed to ophthalmopathy. For training and testing, the 110 or so patients in the discovery cohort were randomly divided in a 7:3 ratio. Thyroid tissue and blood T-cell repertoires from more than five Graves' hyperthyroidism patients were also compared in the study. After sampling, hyperthyroidism patients received methimazole starting at 30 mg daily, and ophthalmopathy patients received high-dose intravenous methylprednisolone. The paper reports TCR Vbeta CDR3 sequencing of over 130 peripheral blood samples: 40 to 45 ophthalmopathy, roughly 80 hyperthyroidism and some 17 progressor patients. The investigation overall reported the following: Sample size was not statistically predetermined, and investigators were not blinded to group allocation. Blood samples also contained most of the expanded thyroid clonotypes (frequency above 0.001), which suggests that blood repertoires may reflect thyroid immune responses. A 13 V-J signature model separated ophthalmopathy from stable hyperthyroidism, with nearly 90% sensitivity and just under 84% specificity in cross-validation and 80%/75% in testing. During validation, the model predicted progression to ophthalmopathy a median of around 6 months ahead of onset, with roughly 65% sensitivity and roughly 75% specificity.

The TCR beta CDR3 regions were amplified from the RNA transcripts. The TCR CDR3 was subjected to a first round of RT-PCR using the HTBI primer set and the Qiagen OneStep RT-PCR kit. Libraries were constructed in a second round of multiplex PCR, after which size selection and purification were performed. Libraries were sequenced paired-end with 100 bp reads on an Illumina HiSeq2000. Concerning the study's data processing: Raw data were processed with SOAPnuke, discarding reads with adapters, uncalled bases, mean Phred below 15, or no exact constant-primer or identifier match. COPE v1.2.5 was used to merge high-quality paired reads, and clonotypes were defined as unique nucleotide sequences. MiTCR v1.1 was used to align the clonotypes against IMGT TRBV, TRBD and TRBJ reference segments. Only V-J combinations with frequency above 0.0001, covering roughly 99% of repertoires, were analysed. The TCS score was defined as F50 (clonal expansion) divided by E x V (chaos), with BLOSUM62-based TCRdist calculated between CDR3 peptides within each V-J. Welch's t-statistics and random forest reduced around 510 V-J features to 13, which were used in a naive Bayes classifier (R e1071). TCRdb handled the public reads itself, with Q25 trimming in fastp and clone calling in MiXCR, and kept productive beta chains. Entries that share a CDR3 protein sequence are merged under the most common genes and DNA. TCRdb assigned the V and J calls; the authors' analysis was not used. Within this sample are over 250,000 distinct CDR3 sequences, with 25% to 30% of them counted one time only. The ten largest clones represent approximately 25% of the sample.

This clonotype was observed at least ten times. Its antigen has not been determined. No per-base quality is available; no much larger clone lies one base away. Hyperthyroidism patients were newly diagnosed, had a disease duration of under 2 months, and were aged 18 to 65 years. Exclusion was applied to patients with uncontrolled infections, other autoimmune diseases, pregnancy or lactation. Diagnoses relied on clinical symptoms, serum thyroxine and TRAb, thyroid ultrasound and orbital computed tomography. For progressor patients, blood was drawn at the first diagnosis of hyperthyroidism, before any ophthalmopathy symptoms had appeared. PBMCs were isolated from around 10 ml of fresh peripheral blood by Ficoll-Paque density gradient centrifugation. Patients classed as progressors first received a Graves' hyperthyroidism diagnosis and then went on to develop ophthalmopathy during follow-up. Total RNA was extracted with Trizol reagent, and quality was checked on an Agilent 2100 Bioanalyzer.

Per the germline V gene (reference sequence), MNHEY is the CDR1 and SMNVEV is the CDR2. V and J lose 5 bases and 4 bases, and a span of 15 bases separates them. From the cysteine up to the phenylalanine, the CDR3 has a length of 14 residues. The retained sequence is limited to the CDR3, 42 bases, with the frame set at the first base. The sample consisted of blood. Recombination connected TRBV27 to TRBJ2-7; the best D guess is TRBD1, with 6 bases matching. The TCR sequence derives from a middle-aged man with Graves' hyperthyroidism that later progressed to Graves' ophthalmopathy. The CDR3 region has the sequence CASSKWTAEYEQYF. The nucleotides are TGTGCCAGCAGTAAATGGACAGCCGAATACGAGCAGTACTTC.